A single T cell receptor (beta chain) is shown here with its context. Clones were sequenced by immunoSEQ multiplex PCR, and TCRdb holds only the in-frame ones, with some missing. The profile shows some 80,000 clones, more than 65% of them singletons. This sample is drawn from a study of blood T cell repertoires in COVID-19. Germline lookup yields CDR1 SGHRS and CDR2 YFSETQ. Trimming cost V 6 bases and J 7 bases; bases outside gene matches: 12. The CDR3 totals 14 residues. The sequenced material came from peripheral blood. The clonotype comes from a woman older than 75 with active or convalescent COVID-19. The V call is TRBV5-1, the J call TRBJ2-7; 8 bases align to TRBD1. CDR3 sequence (DNA): TGCGCCAGCAAGTTCACAGGGGGAGGATGGGAGCAGTACTTC. Translating gives CASKFTGGGWEQYF.